This T cell receptor (beta chain) was recorded in a study of response to subunit inactivated influenza vaccine. Regarding this clonotype: Its antigen is as yet unknown.

V dropped 2 bases and J dropped 8; count of bases not matched to a gene: 2. Germline values: CDR1 LGHDT, CDR2 YNNKEL (reference sequence). The CDR3 totals 14 residues. TCRdb reanalysed the RT-PCR reads using MiXCR and keeps one entry per CDR3 protein. Among 500,000 to 600,000 distinct CDR3 sequences listed, 16% were seen once. General study points: A suggestion made by the authors is that each seasonal influenza vaccination recruits few new T cells.

Source: CD4+ T cells sorted from PBMCs, taken about 24 months after vaccination. The source of this sequence is a man between 45 and 75 years old who received an inactivated influenza vaccine. This rearrangement joins TRBV3-1 to TRBJ1-6; 8 bases are shared with TRBD1. The CDR3 loop reads CASSQTTGDSPLHF. CDR3 nucleotides: TGTGCCAGCAGCCAAACGACAGGGGATTCACCCCTCCACTTT.